One and the same sample provided the 17 T cell receptor beta chains below, sequenced in a study of T cell responses to AZD1222 COVID-19 vaccine. Clones were read by immunoSEQ multiplex PCR, and TCRdb kept only the in-frame ones, dropping some. The sample includes 44,000 or so clones, 83% of them seen just once. Sequenced here: peripheral blood, sampled on day 0 of AZD1222 vaccination. Every receptor here comes from an adult in good health.

This chain connects TRBV11-2 to TRBJ2-7, with TRBD1 as a possible D gene (6 bases). The CDR3 totals 15 residues. Per germline, CDR1 SGHAT and CDR2 FQNNGV. Trimming stripped 1 base from V and 0 bases from J, with 10 bases between. The CDR3 DNA reads as TGTGCCAGCAGCTTAGGACAGGCGAGCTCCTACGAGCAGTACTTC. It yields the protein CASSLGQASSYEQYF.

This chain links TRBV19 with TRBJ1-2; 8 positions match TRBD1. Germline V CDR1 and CDR2: LNHDA, SQIVND (reference sequence). The trim removed 1 base at V and 3 bases at J, leaving 4 bases unmatched. The CDR3 is 15 amino acids. The DNA of the CDR3 is TGTGCCAGTAGTATAGGGGGACAGGACTACTATGGCTACACCTTC. This codes for CASSIGGQDYYGYTF.

The CDR3 DNA follows: TGTGCCAGTAGTACCGCTCAGGGGGTTTACACTGAAGCTTTCTTT. This codes for CASSTAQGVYTEAFF. The chain links TRBV19 to TRBJ1-1, with 7 bases that match TRBD1. Germline CDR1 reads LNHDA; CDR2 reads SQIVND (reference sequence). This CDR3 is 15 amino acids long. V gave up 4 bases and J gave up 3 bases; unmatched junction bases: 8.

The chain links TRBV27 to TRBJ2-5; the D is unclear. V dropped 1 base and J dropped 5 bases, with 5 bases sitting between them. The CDR3 contains 12 residues. CDR1 is MNHEY and CDR2 is SMNVEV in the germline V gene (reference sequence). The CDR3 sequence: CASSLYGETQYF. The CDR3 DNA reads as TGTGCCAGCAGTTTATACGGGGAGACCCAGTACTTC.

This chain connects TRBV28 to TRBJ2-2; weak D call: TRBD2 (6 bases). CDR1 is MDHEN and CDR2 is SYDVKM in the germline V gene. V was trimmed by 11 bases and J by 3 bases, leaving 16 bases between them. This CDR3 region has 14 residues. The CDR3 here is CALLGGLDTGELFF. CDR3 DNA: TGTGCCTTACTGGGAGGATTGGACACCGGGGAGCTGTTTTTT.

This clone was found a few times. The CDR3 DNA reads TGTGCCAGCAGTGAACGTCGTGACAGTTCCTACGAGCAGTACTTC. Its protein product is CASSERRDSSYEQYF. This chain links TRBV2 with TRBJ2-7, with D maybe TRBD1 (5 bases). The CDR3 runs 15 residues. Trimming removed 2 bases at V and 1 base at J, with 12 bases between. Looked up from germline, CDR1 is SNHLY and CDR2 is FYNNEI. The full variable domain, rest sourced from reference TRBV2 and TRBJ2-7, is EPEVTQTPSHQVTQMGQEVILRCVPISNHLYFYWYRQILGQKVEFLVSFYNNEISEKSEIFDDQFSVERPDGSNFTLKIRSTKLEDSAMYFCASSERRDSSYEQYFGPGTRLTVT.

The chain couples TRBV6-6 to TRBJ1-5, with TRBD1 as a possible D gene (5 bases). The germline V gene has CDR1 MNHNY and CDR2 SVGAGI (reference sequence). There are 14 residues in the CDR3. V lost 2 bases to trimming and J lost 2 bases, with 7 bases between them. CDR3 DNA: TGTGCCAGCAGTTACCGGGGGGGCAATCAGCCCCAGCATTTT. Its translation is CASSYRGGNQPQHF.

The chain joins TRBV5-1 to TRBJ2-2; 7 bases are a match to TRBD2. Germline trimming cut 4 bases from V and 5 bases from J; bases unmatched to any gene: 8. The CDR3 runs 15 residues. The germline gives CDR1 SGHRS, CDR2 YFSETQ. The CDR3 spells CASSPGRGGTGELFF. DNA of the CDR3: TGCGCCAGCAGCCCTGGTAGGGGAGGGACCGGGGAGCTGTTTTTT. The full variable domain, in which reference TRBV5-1 and TRBJ2-2 provide the parts outside the CDR3, is KAGVTQTPRYLIKTRGQQVTLSCSPISGHRSVSWYQQTPGQGLQFLFEYFSETQRNKGNFPGRFSGRQFSNSRSEMNVSTLELGDSALYLCASSPGRGGTGELFFGEGSRLTVL.

The genes are TRBV29-1 and TRBJ2-7, with 9 bases that match TRBD1. CDR3 length: 11 amino acids. The V segment lost 7 bases and the J segment 7 bases; nucleotides outside the gene matches: 5. Germline-derived CDR1 and CDR2 are SQVTM and ANQGSEA. The CDR3 sequence: CSGGDREEQYF. CDR3 in DNA: TGCAGCGGGGGGGACAGGGAGGAGCAGTACTTC.

The V and J genes are TRBV6-5 and TRBJ2-1, with TRBD2 matching over 13 bases. This CDR3 is built from 15 residues. Losses at the gene ends were 6 bases for V and 7 bases for J; bases not matched to a gene: 6. Germline assignment: CDR1 MNHEY and CDR2 SVGAGI. The chain's CDR3 is CASSPGLAGINEQFF. The CDR3 DNA follows: TGTGCCAGCAGCCCGGGACTAGCGGGGATAAATGAGCAGTTCTTC.

V and J are TRBV28 and TRBJ1-2; 7 bases are a match to TRBD1. Trimming at V came to 10 bases and at J to 3 bases, leaving 8 bases not matched to a gene. The CDR3 is made up of 13 amino acids. Germline CDR1 reads MDHEN; CDR2 reads SYDVKM. CDR3 protein: CATDDRVDYGYTF. CDR3 in DNA: TGTGCCACCGATGACAGGGTTGACTATGGCTACACCTTC.

The V gene is TRBV4-1, the J gene TRBJ2-3; 8 bases map to TRBD2. CDR3 size: 17 residues. J was trimmed by 3 bases and V by 0 bases; bases with no gene match: 8. CDR1 and CDR2 from the germline V gene are MGHRA and YSYEKL. The CDR3 nucleotides are TGCGCCAGCAGCCAAGATGGCGTGGGACTAGTGACAGATACGCAGTATTTT. It is translated as CASSQDGVGLVTDTQYF.

V gene TRBV27 combines with J gene TRBJ1-5, with D perhaps TRBD1 (5 bases). Germline assignment: CDR1 MNHEY and CDR2 SMNVEV (reference sequence). V gave up 5 bases and J gave up 0 bases, with 8 bases separating them. The CDR3 loop spans 14 amino acids. CDR3 region: CASSGAASNQPQHF. CDR3 nucleotide sequence: TGTGCCAGCAGTGGGGCGGCTAGCAATCAGCCCCAGCATTTT.

CDR3 amino acids: CASSPNRGPSYEQYF. The CDR3, as DNA: TGTGCCAGCAGCCCGAACAGGGGGCCGTCCTACGAGCAGTACTTC. The chain links TRBV7-6 to TRBJ2-7, with 9 bases aligning to TRBD1. This CDR3 contains 15 residues. V lost 5 bases and J lost 1; bases outside the gene matches: 6. Germline lookup yields CDR1 SGHVS and CDR2 FNYEAQ.

This chain uses TRBV12-5 with TRBJ2-3; perhaps TRBD1 as D (5 bases). This CDR3 spans 13 amino acids. The germline CDR1 and CDR2 sequences are LGHNT and FRNRAP. Trimming removed 5 bases at V and 2 bases at J, with 8 bases between. The CDR3 is CASGPGLTDTQYF. DNA for the CDR3: TGTGCTAGTGGTCCAGGGCTCACAGATACGCAGTATTTT.

V gene TRBV18 combines with J gene TRBJ2-2; the match to TRBD2 covers 7 bases. CDR3 length: 16 amino acids. Germline lookup yields CDR1 KGHSH and CDR2 LQKENI. V shed 3 bases and J 1 base; nucleotides not matched to a gene: 5. CDR3 protein: CASSPRGERNTGELFF. CDR3 bases: TGTGCCAGCTCACCCCGGGGGGAGAGGAACACCGGGGAGCTGTTTTTT.

The chain has TRBV11-1 and TRBJ2-3, with D perhaps TRBD1 or TRBD2 (5 bases each). V was cut by 3 bases and J by 8 bases, with 12 bases left in between. CDR1 SGHAT and CDR2 FQDESV come from the germline V gene (reference sequence). This CDR3 has 13 residues. Here the CDR3 DNA reads TGTGCCAGCAGCTTGGGACGGGACCGTACGCAGTATTTT. This codes for CASSLGRDRTQYF.